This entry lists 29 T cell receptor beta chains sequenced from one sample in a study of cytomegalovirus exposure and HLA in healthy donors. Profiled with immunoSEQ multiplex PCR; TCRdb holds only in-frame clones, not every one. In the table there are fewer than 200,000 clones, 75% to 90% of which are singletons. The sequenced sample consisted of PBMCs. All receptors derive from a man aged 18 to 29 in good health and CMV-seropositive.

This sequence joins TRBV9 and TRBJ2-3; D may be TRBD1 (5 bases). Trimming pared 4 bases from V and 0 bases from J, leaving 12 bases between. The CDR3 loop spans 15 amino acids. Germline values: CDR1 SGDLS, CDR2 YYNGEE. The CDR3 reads CASSLSQGSTDTQYF. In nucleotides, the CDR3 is TGTGCCAGCAGCCTGAGTCAGGGAAGCACAGATACGCAGTATTTT.

For the CDR3, the DNA is TGTGCCAGCAGCCCTCTAGCGGGTTCCTACAATGAGCAGTTCTTC. This encodes CASSPLAGSYNEQFF. The rearrangement uses TRBV4-2 and TRBJ2-1; 8 nucleotides match TRBD2. Per germline, CDR1 LGHNA and CDR2 YNFKEQ. Germline trimming cut 4 bases from V and 1 base from J; bases unmatched to any gene: 3. This CDR3 has 15 residues.

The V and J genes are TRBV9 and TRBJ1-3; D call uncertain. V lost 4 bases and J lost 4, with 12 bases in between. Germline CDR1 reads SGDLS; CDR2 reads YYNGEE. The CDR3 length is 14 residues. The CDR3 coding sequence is TGTGCCAGCAGCTCCGGACGGGGAGGAAACACCATATATTTT. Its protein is CASSSGRGGNTIYF. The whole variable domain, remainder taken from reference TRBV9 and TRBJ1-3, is DSGVTQTPKHLITATGQRVTLRCSPRSGDLSVYWYQQSLDQGLQFLIQYYNGEERAKGNILERFSAQQFPDLHSELNLSSLELGDSALYFCASSSGRGGNTIYFGEGSWLTVV.

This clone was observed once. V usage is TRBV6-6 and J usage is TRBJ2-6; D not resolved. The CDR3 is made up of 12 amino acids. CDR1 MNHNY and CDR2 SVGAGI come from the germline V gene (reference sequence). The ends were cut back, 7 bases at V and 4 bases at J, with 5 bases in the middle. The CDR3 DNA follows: TGTGCCAGCAATCCGGGGGCCAACGTCCTGACTTTC. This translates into CASNPGANVLTF.

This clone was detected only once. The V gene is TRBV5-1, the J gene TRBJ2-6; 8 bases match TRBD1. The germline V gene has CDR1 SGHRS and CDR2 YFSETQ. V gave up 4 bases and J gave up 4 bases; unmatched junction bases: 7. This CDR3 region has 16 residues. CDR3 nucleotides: TGCGCCAGCAGCCCCCTGACAGGGGTCGGGGCCAACGTCCTGACTTTC. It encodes CASSPLTGVGANVLTF.

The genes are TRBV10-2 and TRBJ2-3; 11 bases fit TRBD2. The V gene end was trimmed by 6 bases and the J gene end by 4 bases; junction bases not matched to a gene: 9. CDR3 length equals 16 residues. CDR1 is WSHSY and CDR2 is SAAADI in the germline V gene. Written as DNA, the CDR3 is TGCGCCAGCAGCCTCCGTAGCGGGGGGGCCCCAGATACGCAGTATTTT. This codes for CASSLRSGGAPDTQYF.

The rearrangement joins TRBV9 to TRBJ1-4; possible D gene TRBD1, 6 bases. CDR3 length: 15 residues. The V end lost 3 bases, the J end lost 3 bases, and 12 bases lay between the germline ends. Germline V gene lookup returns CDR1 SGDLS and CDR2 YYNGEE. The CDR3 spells CASSADSGPNEKLFF. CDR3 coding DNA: TGTGCCAGCAGCGCGGACAGTGGCCCTAATGAAAAACTGTTTTTT.

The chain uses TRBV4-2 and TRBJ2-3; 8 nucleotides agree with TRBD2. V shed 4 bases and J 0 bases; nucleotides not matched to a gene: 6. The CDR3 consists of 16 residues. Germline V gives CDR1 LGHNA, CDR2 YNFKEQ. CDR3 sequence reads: CASSLTSGFSTDTQYF. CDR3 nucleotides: TGTGCCAGCAGCCTTACTAGCGGTTTTAGCACAGATACGCAGTATTTT.

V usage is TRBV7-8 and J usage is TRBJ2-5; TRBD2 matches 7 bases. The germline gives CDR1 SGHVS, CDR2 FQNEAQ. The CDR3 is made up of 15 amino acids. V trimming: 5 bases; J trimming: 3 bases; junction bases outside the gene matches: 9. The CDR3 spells CASSLGYGGEETQYF. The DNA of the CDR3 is TGTGCCAGCAGCCTTGGGTATGGGGGGGAAGAGACCCAGTACTTC.

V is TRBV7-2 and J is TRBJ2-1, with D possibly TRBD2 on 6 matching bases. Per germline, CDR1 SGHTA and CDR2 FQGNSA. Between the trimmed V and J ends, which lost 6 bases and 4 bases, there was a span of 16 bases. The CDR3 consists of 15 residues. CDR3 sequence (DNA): TGTGCCAGCAGTTGGACGTCGACTAGTTACAATGAGCAGTTCTTC. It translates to CASSWTSTSYNEQFF.

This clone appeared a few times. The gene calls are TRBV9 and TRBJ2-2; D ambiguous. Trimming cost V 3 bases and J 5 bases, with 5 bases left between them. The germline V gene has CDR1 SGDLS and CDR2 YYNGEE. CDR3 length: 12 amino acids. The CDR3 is CASSDSTGELFF. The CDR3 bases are TGTGCCAGCAGCGACTCTACCGGGGAGCTGTTTTTT.

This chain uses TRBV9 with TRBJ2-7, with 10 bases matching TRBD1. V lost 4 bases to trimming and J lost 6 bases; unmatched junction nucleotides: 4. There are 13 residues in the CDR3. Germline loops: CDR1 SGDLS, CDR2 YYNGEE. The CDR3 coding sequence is TGTGCCAGCAGCTTGACAGGGGGCCTCGAGCAGTACTTC. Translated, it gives CASSLTGGLEQYF.

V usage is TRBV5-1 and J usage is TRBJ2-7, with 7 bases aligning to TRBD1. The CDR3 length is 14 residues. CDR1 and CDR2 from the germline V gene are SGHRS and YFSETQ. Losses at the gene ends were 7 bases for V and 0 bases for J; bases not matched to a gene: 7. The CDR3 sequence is CASSVGDSSYEQYF. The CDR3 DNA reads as TGCGCCAGCTCGGTGGGGGACAGCTCCTACGAGCAGTACTTC.

CDR3 in amino acids: CASSFVGGSPSNQPQHF. The DNA for the CDR3 is TGTGCCAGCAGTTTTGTAGGAGGCAGCCCTAGCAATCAGCCCCAGCATTTT. The chain has TRBV28 and TRBJ1-5; D gene ambiguous. V was trimmed by 3 bases and J by 0 bases, leaving 15 bases between them. Looked up from germline, CDR1 is MDHEN and CDR2 is SYDVKM. The CDR3 runs 17 residues.

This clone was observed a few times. The CDR3 DNA reads as TGCGCCAGCAGCTTCTCGGAGGGAAATGAGCAGTTCTTC. Translation gives CASSFSEGNEQFF. The J gene is TRBJ2-1, the V gene TRBV5-1; a possible D gene is TRBD2 (6 bases). CDR3 length: 13 residues. Germline V gene data show CDR1 as SGHRS and CDR2 as YFSETQ. V was trimmed by 2 bases and J by 7 bases, leaving 10 bases between them.

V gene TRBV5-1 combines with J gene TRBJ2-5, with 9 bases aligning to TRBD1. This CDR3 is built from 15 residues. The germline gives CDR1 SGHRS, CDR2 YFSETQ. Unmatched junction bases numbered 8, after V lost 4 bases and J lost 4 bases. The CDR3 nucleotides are TGCGCCAGCAGCCCAGGGACAGGGAACTTAGAGACCCAGTACTTC. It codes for CASSPGTGNLETQYF.

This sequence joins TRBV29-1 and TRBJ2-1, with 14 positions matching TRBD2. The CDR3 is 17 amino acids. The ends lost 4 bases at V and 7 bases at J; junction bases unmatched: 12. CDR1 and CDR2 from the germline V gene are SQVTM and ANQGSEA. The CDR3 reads CSVGSRPGTSGSNEQFF. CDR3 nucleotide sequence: TGCAGCGTTGGAAGTAGGCCCGGGACTAGCGGGAGTAATGAGCAGTTCTTC.

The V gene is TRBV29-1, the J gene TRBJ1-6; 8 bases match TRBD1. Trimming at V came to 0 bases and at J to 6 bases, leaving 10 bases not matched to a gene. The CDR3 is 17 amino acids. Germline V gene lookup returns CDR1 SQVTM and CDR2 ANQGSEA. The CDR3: CSVEDLQGAQFNSPLHF. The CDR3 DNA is TGCAGCGTTGAAGATCTCCAGGGGGCACAATTTAATTCACCCCTCCACTTT.

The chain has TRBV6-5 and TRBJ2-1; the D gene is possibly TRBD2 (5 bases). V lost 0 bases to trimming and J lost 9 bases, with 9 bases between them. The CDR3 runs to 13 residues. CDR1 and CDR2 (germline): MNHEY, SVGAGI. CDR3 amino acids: CASSYSYEGEQFF. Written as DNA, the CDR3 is TGTGCCAGCAGTTACTCGTATGAGGGTGAGCAGTTCTTC.

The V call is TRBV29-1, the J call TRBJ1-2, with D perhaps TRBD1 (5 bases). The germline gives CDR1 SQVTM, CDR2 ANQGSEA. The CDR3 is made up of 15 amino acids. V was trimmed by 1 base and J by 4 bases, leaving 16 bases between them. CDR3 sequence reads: CSVEGGGGALYGYTF. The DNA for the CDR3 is TGCAGCGTTGAAGGGGGGGGAGGGGCTCTCTATGGCTACACCTTC. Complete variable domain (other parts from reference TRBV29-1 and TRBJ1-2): SAVISQKPSRDICQRGTSLTIQCQVDSQVTMMFWYRQQPGQSLTLIATANQGSEATYESGFVIDKFPISRPNLTFSTLTVSNMSPEDSSIYLCSVEGGGGALYGYTFGSGTRLTVV.

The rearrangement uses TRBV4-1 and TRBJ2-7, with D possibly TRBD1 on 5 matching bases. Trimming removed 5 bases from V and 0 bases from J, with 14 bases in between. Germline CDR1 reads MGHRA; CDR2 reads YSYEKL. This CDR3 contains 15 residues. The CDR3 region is CASSLDSFSSYEQYF. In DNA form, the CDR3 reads TGCGCCAGCAGCTTAGACAGCTTTTCCTCCTACGAGCAGTACTTC.

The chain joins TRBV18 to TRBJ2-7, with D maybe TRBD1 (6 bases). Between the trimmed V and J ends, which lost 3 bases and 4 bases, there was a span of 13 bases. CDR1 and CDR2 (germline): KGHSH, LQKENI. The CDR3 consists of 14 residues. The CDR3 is CASSPETGYYEQYF. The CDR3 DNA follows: TGTGCCAGCTCACCGGAGACAGGATATTACGAGCAGTACTTC.

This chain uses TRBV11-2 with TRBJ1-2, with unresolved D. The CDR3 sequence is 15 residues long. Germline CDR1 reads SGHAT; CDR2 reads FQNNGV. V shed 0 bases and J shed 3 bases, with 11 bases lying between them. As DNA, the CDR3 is TGTGCCAGCAGCTTAGACCGAAACTCTTACTATGGCTACACCTTC. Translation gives CASSLDRNSYYGYTF.

CDR3 DNA sequence: TGCAGCGTTGAAGGGGGACAGGTTTTAAACTATGGCTACACCTTC. Encoded protein: CSVEGGQVLNYGYTF. V usage is TRBV29-1 and J usage is TRBJ1-2; 8 nucleotides align to TRBD1. The trim removed 1 base at V and 2 bases at J, leaving 6 bases unmatched. This CDR3 is built from 15 residues. Germline lookup yields CDR1 SQVTM and CDR2 ANQGSEA.

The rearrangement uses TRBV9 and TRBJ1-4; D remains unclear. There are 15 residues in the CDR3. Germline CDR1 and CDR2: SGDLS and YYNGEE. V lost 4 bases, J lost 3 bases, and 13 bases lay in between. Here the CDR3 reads CASSTQSGANEKLFF. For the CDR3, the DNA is TGTGCCAGCAGCACTCAGTCCGGGGCTAATGAAAAACTGTTTTTT.

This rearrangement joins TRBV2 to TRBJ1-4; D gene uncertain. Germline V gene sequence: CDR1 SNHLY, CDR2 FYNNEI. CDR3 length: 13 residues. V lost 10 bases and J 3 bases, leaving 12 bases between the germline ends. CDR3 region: CAIRRGANEKLFF. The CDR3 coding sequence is TGTGCCATCCGTCGGGGAGCTAATGAAAAACTGTTTTTT.

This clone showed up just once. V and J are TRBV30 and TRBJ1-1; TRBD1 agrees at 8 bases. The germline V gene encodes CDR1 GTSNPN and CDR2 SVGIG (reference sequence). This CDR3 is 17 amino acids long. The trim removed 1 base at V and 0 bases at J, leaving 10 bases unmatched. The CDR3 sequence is CAWSGRTGKKMNTEAFF. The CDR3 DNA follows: TGTGCCTGGAGTGGCCGGACAGGGAAAAAAATGAACACTGAAGCTTTCTTT.

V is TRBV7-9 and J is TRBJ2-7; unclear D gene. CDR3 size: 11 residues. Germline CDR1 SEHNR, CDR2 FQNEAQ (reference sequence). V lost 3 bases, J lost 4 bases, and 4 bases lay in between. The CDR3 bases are TGTGCCAGCAGCTTCTCGTACGAGCAGTACTTC. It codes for CASSFSYEQYF.

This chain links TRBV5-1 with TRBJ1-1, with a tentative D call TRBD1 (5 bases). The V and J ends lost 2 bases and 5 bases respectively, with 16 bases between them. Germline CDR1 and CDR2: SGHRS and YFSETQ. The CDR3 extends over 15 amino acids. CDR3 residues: CASSFGRGVETEAFF. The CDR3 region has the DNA TGCGCCAGCAGCTTCGGCCGGGGGGTGGAAACTGAAGCTTTCTTT.